Listed below are T cell receptor beta chains from one sample, sequenced in a study of T cell changes during pregnancy in multiple sclerosis. Measured with immunoSEQ multiplex PCR; TCRdb has only the in-frame clones, and not every one. The repertoire includes 40,000 to 50,000 clones, around 84% of them detected once, and 0.64% sits in the top ten. The sequencing here drew on CD4+ T cells from peripheral blood mononuclear cells, taken before pregnancy. Receptor source: a female donor with multiple sclerosis, enrolled in a pregnancy study. CDR3s include the opening cysteine and the closing phenylalanine or tryptophan.

len	v_gene	j_gene	CDR3aa
16	TRBV10-1	TRBJ2-1	CASSDPWAGPRREQFF
14	TRBV9	TRBJ1-2	CASNRDSNNYGYTF
15	TRBV5-1	TRBJ2-3	CASSLGGGSTDTQYF
14	TRBV5-1	TRBJ2-7	CASSVIPESYEQYF
14	TRBV13	TRBJ1-1	CASSLVQGDTEAFF
13	TRBV10-3	TRBJ2-7	CATRTTGGGEQYF
15	TRBV7-2	TRBJ2-5	CASSLDGGIQESQYF
17	TRBV5-1	TRBJ1-1	CASSAGGRRGANTEAFF
17	TRBV12-5	TRBJ2-6	CASGLVPGGSGANVLTF
14	TRBV7-2	TRBJ2-7	CASSPPERMYEQYF
15	TRBV6-5	TRBJ2-1	CASSSGLAGGNEQFF
15	TRBV11-2	TRBJ2-5	CASSFGWGGLETQYF
14	TRBV5-5	TRBJ1-1	CASSLEGAGTEAFF
11	TRBV20-1	TRBJ1-1	CSAASGTEAFF
15	TRBV12-5	TRBJ1-2	CASGLVAGGIYGYTF
13	TRBV7-9	TRBJ2-1	CASSLDNQGAPFF
15	TRBV6-1	TRBJ2-1	CASRRSPSGDYEQFF
14	TRBV15	TRBJ2-1	CATGEEARDNEQFF
13	TRBV29-1	TRBJ1-1	CSVVKGLDTEAFF
14	TRBV27	TRBJ1-1	CASSSGRRDTEAFF
12	TRBV6-1	TRBJ2-7	CASSEVGDEQYF
16	TRBV11-3	TRBJ1-1	CASSLGRDRGSAEAFF
15	TRBV6-1	TRBJ2-7	CASSEARLNRGEQYF
15	TRBV4-1	TRBJ1-4	CASSLGAANNEKLFF
14	TRBV6-1	TRBJ1-1	CASSELTGNTEAFF
17	TRBV30	TRBJ2-7	CAWRSRLAGGRKGEQYF
15	TRBV19	TRBJ2-1	CASSLGAGPHNEQFF
13	TRBV1	TRBJ1-3	CTSPPSPGNTIYF
15	TRBV7-9	TRBJ1-1	CASSERGLLSTEAFF
13	TRBV28	TRBJ1-1	CASSPATTGGTFF
15	TRBV9	TRBJ2-3	CASSRGTTSTDTQYF
14	TRBV6-5	TRBJ1-1	CASSYSSVGTEAFF
15	TRBV7-9	TRBJ2-2	CASRTSGSITGELFF
12	TRBV30	TRBJ1-6	CAGGQGGSPLHF
14	TRBV5-4	TRBJ2-5	CASSRDSQVETQYF
11	TRBV6-5	TRBJ2-3	CASRYSTTQYF
14	TRBV7-2	TRBJ1-5	CASSLSRGNQPQHF
11	TRBV2	TRBJ2-7	CASSDDIKQYF
13	TRBV7-9	TRBJ2-1	CVTQHSSYNEQFF
14	TRBV23-1	TRBJ2-4	CALEGPLAKNIQYF
15	TRBV7-6	TRBJ1-5	CASSQQTGGNQPQHF
15	TRBV9	TRBJ2-7	CASSYGTGGLYEQYF
15	TRBV5-1	TRBJ2-2	CASSIGQGNTGELFF
15	TRBV4-3	TRBJ2-5	CASSRLPRSGETQYF
16	TRBV30	TRBJ1-1	CAWSNIGAGWSREAFF
14	TRBV9	TRBJ2-2	CASAGTPPPGELFF
15	TRBV21-1	TRBJ2-7	CASTHFSRRGYEQYF
15	TRBV7-8	TRBJ1-3	CASSLDPNGANTIYF
14	TRBV6-5	TRBJ1-3	CASSLGHSGNTIYF
11	TRBV30	TRBJ1-2	CAWKAGIGYTF
15	TRBV19	TRBJ2-5	CASSMSSSKSETQYF
16	TRBV12-5	TRBJ1-1	CASGLVTGGVNTEAFF